This is a list of T cell receptor beta chains from one sample in a study of T cell responses to AZD1222 COVID-19 vaccine. Sequencing was performed with immunoSEQ multiplex PCR; in TCRdb, only in-frame clones are kept and a portion is missing. Of approximately 160,000 clones listed, approximately 94% are singletons. Source: peripheral blood, taken 28 days after the second AZD1222 dose. All receptors derive from an adult who received the AZD1222 COVID-19 vaccine. Both conserved end residues are trimmed from each CDR3. Fields, in order: V gene, J gene, D gene, CDR3 protein. D genes are given only for firm matches.

TRBV7-9	TRBJ1-5	TRBD1	ASRTQTGRSNQPQH
TRBV6-5	TRBJ2-1	NA	ASSYSRGSDDEQF
TRBV6-2/TRBV6-3	TRBJ1-1	TRBD1	ASSYGQAVTEAF
TRBV7-2	TRBJ2-7	TRBD2	ASSLVPGGREQY
TRBV7-2	TRBJ2-7	NA	ASSLPPFSYEQY
TRBV6-5	TRBJ1-6	NA	ASSYWDSPLH
TRBV11-3	TRBJ2-1	TRBD2	ASVKKRELPYNEQF
TRBV9	TRBJ2-7	TRBD2	ASSVSGVLDEQY
TRBV19	TRBJ2-5	NA	ASSSMGGLTQETQY
TRBV30	TRBJ1-1	NA	AWRAGNTEAF
TRBV12-3/TRBV12-4	TRBJ2-7	NA	ASSRNRGYEQY
TRBV30	TRBJ2-7	TRBD2	ACKTSGRGYEQY
TRBV4-3	TRBJ1-2	NA	ASSQDLGEGVTNYGYT
TRBV29-1	TRBJ2-7	NA	SVGGGGGSYEQY
TRBV27	TRBJ1-3	NA	ASRNTIY
TRBV19	TRBJ2-1	NA	ASSIRGTSRDEQF
TRBV7-8	TRBJ1-6	NA	ATGGVLGNSPLH
TRBV3-1/TRBV3-2	TRBJ2-5	TRBD1	ASSQDLQGAVGETQY
TRBV6-1	TRBJ2-1	NA	ASSEGGRSYNEQF
TRBV5-1	TRBJ1-1	NA	ASSLTGSTEAF